This T cell receptor (beta chain) appears in the sequencing data of a study of T cell changes during pregnancy in multiple sclerosis. Here immunoSEQ multiplex PCR was the method, and the copy in TCRdb shows in-frame clones only, minus some. The sample records tens of thousands of clones, just over 90% being singletons. CDR1 is KGHSH, CDR2 LQKENI, per germline. The CDR3 totals 15 residues. V was clipped by 6 bases and J by 0 bases; unmatched bases: 7. The sequencing used peripheral blood, collected in the first trimester of pregnancy. The sequence derives from a female donor in good health, enrolled as a control in a pregnancy study. The chain couples TRBV18 to TRBJ1-2; 7 positions agree with TRBD1. CDR3 in DNA: TGTGCCAGCTCTCCTACCGGGACAGCTAACTATGGCTACACCTTC. This codes for CASSPTGTANYGYTF.